This passage covers 24 T cell receptor beta chains from one sample sequenced in a study of CD8 T cells in Susac syndrome. Reverse transcription of about 0.45 to 1 ug RNA used random hexamers. TCRdb re-analysed the immunoSEQ multiplex PCR reads in MiXCR, keeping a single row per CDR3 protein. The sample lists approximately 130,000 distinct CDR3 sequences, roughly 89% seen once, with under 0.25% in the top ten. The sample taken for sequencing was CD8+ T cells from PBMCs. The source of these receptors is a human donor with multiple sclerosis.

This sequence joins TRBV6-2 or TRBV6-3 and TRBJ1-5; D is unclear. This CDR3 has 13 amino acids. CDR1 MNHEY and CDR2 SVGEGT come from the germline V gene. V lost 0 bases and J 9 bases, leaving 9 bases between the germline ends. CDR3 in amino acids: CASSYSVVSPQHF. CDR3 sequence (DNA): TGTGCCAGCAGTTACTCAGTTGTATCGCCCCAGCATTTT.

The gene calls are TRBV20-1 and TRBJ1-5; D remains unclear. V lost 3 bases and J lost 6, with 18 bases in between. CDR1 and CDR2 from the germline V gene are DFQATT and SNEGSKA (reference sequence). The CDR3 contains 15 residues. The CDR3 region is CSASSGILMAQPQHF. DNA for the CDR3: TGCAGTGCTAGTTCGGGAATACTCATGGCTCAGCCCCAGCATTTT.

The chain joins TRBV9 to TRBJ1-1, with D perhaps TRBD1 (5 bases). Per the germline V gene, CDR1 is SGDLS and CDR2 is YYNGEE. The CDR3 is 13 residues long. The V and J ends lost 2 bases and 5 bases respectively, with 10 bases between them. CDR3 coding DNA: TGTGCCAGCAGCGTTTATCAGGGAACTGAAGCTTTCTTT. It yields the protein CASSVYQGTEAFF.

The genes are TRBV4-1 and TRBJ2-3; D might be TRBD2 (6 bases). Looked up from germline, CDR1 is MGHRA and CDR2 is YSYEKL. CDR3 length equals 15 residues. With 0 bases removed from V and 6 bases from J, the gap between germline ends came to 13 bases. Here the CDR3 reads CASSQDAYRGDTQYF. CDR3 in DNA: TGCGCCAGCAGCCAAGATGCCTACCGGGGGGATACGCAGTATTTT.

This chain uses TRBV4-1 with TRBJ2-7, with D maybe TRBD2 (6 bases). With 5 bases removed from V and 0 bases from J, the gap between germline ends came to 14 bases. Germline V gives CDR1 MGHRA, CDR2 YSYEKL. The CDR3 has 15 amino acids. For the CDR3, the DNA is TGCGCCAGCAGCGCAGTAGCGGAGAGCTCCTACGAGCAGTACTTC. Its protein is CASSAVAESSYEQYF.

V gene TRBV19 combines with J gene TRBJ2-7, with TRBD2 as a possible D gene (6 bases). The CDR3 spans 12 residues. Germline CDR1 reads LNHDA; CDR2 reads SQIVND (reference sequence). Trimming stripped 7 bases from V and 2 bases from J, with 9 bases between. CDR3 DNA: TGTGCCAGTACTACGGGGGCCTACGAGCAGTACTTC. It yields the protein CASTTGAYEQYF.

V is TRBV27 and J is TRBJ1-2, with D possibly TRBD1 on 6 matching bases. Germline V lookup: CDR1 MNHEY, CDR2 SMNVEV (reference sequence). The CDR3 sequence is 13 residues long. V shed 10 bases and J shed 1 base, with 13 bases lying between them. The CDR3 here is CATRGAINYGYTF. CDR3 in DNA: TGTGCCACCCGGGGGGCGATTAACTATGGCTACACCTTC.

The chain uses TRBV11-2 and TRBJ2-1, with unresolved D. Germline CDR1 SGHAT, CDR2 FQNNGV. This CDR3 has 16 residues. V dropped 5 bases and J dropped 2 bases, with 16 bases sitting between them. The CDR3: CASSTSSGLAYNEQFF. The CDR3 nucleotides are TGTGCCAGCAGCACCTCCTCTGGCTTGGCCTACAATGAGCAGTTCTTC.

The chain uses TRBV7-6 and TRBJ1-5; no clear D gene. The length of the CDR3 is 15 residues. V lost 0 bases, J lost 1 base, and 7 bases lay in between. Germline V gives CDR1 SGHVS, CDR2 FNYEAQ. The CDR3 region is CASSLAPGSNQPQHF. CDR3 nucleotides: TGTGCCAGCAGCTTAGCACCGGGCAGCAATCAGCCCCAGCATTTT.

This sequence joins TRBV6-2 or TRBV6-3 and TRBJ1-2, with D possibly matching TRBD1 (5 bases). V lost 6 bases and J lost 0, with 11 bases in between. The CDR3 consists of 14 residues. CDR1 MNHEY and CDR2 SVGEGT come from the germline V gene. The CDR3, as DNA: TGTGCCAGCAGCCCAGGGCCTACTAACTATGGCTACACCTTC. It is translated as CASSPGPTNYGYTF.

The chain carries TRBV29-1 and TRBJ1-2, with 7 bases lining up with TRBD1. Per germline, CDR1 SQVTM and CDR2 ANQGSEA. The CDR3 has 13 residues. V was clipped by 6 bases and J by 0 bases; unmatched bases: 4. CDR3 coding DNA: TGCAGCGTCGACAGGGAAGCTAACTATGGCTACACCTTC. It translates to CSVDREANYGYTF.

The chain joins TRBV19 to TRBJ1-1; no reliable D call. This CDR3 spans 15 amino acids. V lost 5 bases, J lost 3 bases, and 16 bases lay in between. CDR1 is LNHDA and CDR2 is SQIVND in the germline V gene (reference sequence). The DNA for the CDR3 is TGTGCCAGTAGTCCCGCGGCAGGATGGGACACTGAAGCTTTCTTT. It specifies CASSPAAGWDTEAFF.

V is TRBV19 and J is TRBJ1-2, with 12 positions matching TRBD1. J lost 3 bases, V lost 8 bases, and 10 bases had no gene match. The germline V gene has CDR1 LNHDA and CDR2 SQIVND (reference sequence). The CDR3 consists of 16 residues. CDR3 DNA: TGTGCCAGTCCCGGGACAGGGGGCAACATAGACTATGGCTACACCTTC. Its translation: CASPGTGGNIDYGYTF.

The chain uses TRBV3-1 and TRBJ2-2, with a tentative D call TRBD2 (6 bases). The CDR3 runs 16 residues. Germline V CDR1 and CDR2: LGHDT, YNNKEL (reference sequence). The ends were cut back, 4 bases at V and 1 base at J, with 13 bases in the middle. The CDR3 loop reads CASSPPRRENTGELFF. As DNA, the CDR3 is TGTGCCAGCAGCCCACCACGGCGGGAGAACACCGGGGAGCTGTTTTTT.

This chain joins TRBV29-1 and TRBJ2-3; D might be TRBD2 (6 bases). CDR3 length: 13 residues. With 6 bases removed from V and 0 bases from J, the gap between germline ends came to 10 bases. CDR1 is SQVTM, CDR2 ANQGSEA, per germline. The CDR3 reads CSVGGISTDTQYF. CDR3 coding DNA: TGCAGCGTGGGAGGCATTAGCACAGATACGCAGTATTTT.

V is TRBV27 and J is TRBJ2-7; 8 bases agree with TRBD2. CDR1 MNHEY and CDR2 SMNVEV come from the germline V gene (reference sequence). The CDR3 is 14 amino acids. Unmatched junction bases numbered 4, after V lost 3 bases and J lost 3 bases. CDR3 residues: CASSFRAGDYEQYF. The CDR3 DNA is TGTGCCAGCAGTTTCCGAGCGGGAGACTACGAGCAGTACTTC.

The gene calls are TRBV4-3 and TRBJ2-7; D perhaps matches TRBD2 (6 bases). Germline lookup yields CDR1 LGHNA and CDR2 YSLEER. Deletions cut 4 bases from V and 7 bases from J, with 20 bases between. CDR3 length equals 15 residues. The CDR3 DNA sequence: TGCGCCAGCAGCCCCTTGGCGGGGACCCCTGGGGAGCAGTACTTC. This translates into CASSPLAGTPGEQYF.

V and J are TRBV6-1 and TRBJ2-7; possibly TRBD2 for D (5 bases). CDR3 length: 14 residues. V lost 3 bases and J 3 bases, leaving 12 bases between the germline ends. In germline, CDR1 is MNHNS, CDR2 SASEGT. This CDR3 is CASSETNSGYEQYF. For the CDR3, the DNA is TGTGCCAGCAGTGAGACTAACTCGGGCTACGAGCAGTACTTC.

The chain is built from TRBV11-3 and TRBJ2-7; D perhaps matches TRBD1 (6 bases). Germline assignment: CDR1 SGHNT and CDR2 YENEEA. With 5 bases removed from V and 0 bases from J, the gap between germline ends came to 14 bases. The CDR3 consists of 15 residues. The CDR3 nucleotides read TGTGCCAGCAGCACCTACAGGGCGGACTCCTACGAGCAGTACTTC. Translating it yields CASSTYRADSYEQYF.

This clonotype has only a few counts. This sequence joins TRBV7-9 and TRBJ1-1, with no clear D. The V gene lost 3 bases and the J gene lost 0 bases, with 11 bases spanning the gap. From germline, CDR1 is SEHNR and CDR2 FQNEAQ (reference sequence). The CDR3 is made up of 15 amino acids. The chain's CDR3 is CASSLDGYMNTEAFF. The CDR3, as DNA: TGTGCCAGCAGCTTGGACGGATACATGAACACTGAAGCTTTCTTT. Using reference TRBV7-9 and TRBJ1-1 for the parts outside the CDR3, the full variable domain is DTGVSQNPRHKITKRGQNVTFRCDPISEHNRLYWYRQTLGQGPEFLTYFQNEAQLEKSRLLSDRFSAERPKGSFSTLEIQRTEQGDSAMYLCASSLDGYMNTEAFFGQGTRLTVV.

This sequence joins TRBV20-1 and TRBJ2-3, with D possibly being TRBD1 (6 bases). Germline V gene sequence: CDR1 DFQATT, CDR2 SNEGSKA (reference sequence). V was pared by 4 bases and J by 2 bases, with 13 bases between. This CDR3 region has 14 residues. The CDR3 region has the DNA TGCAGTGCTAATCTTTGGACAGACACAGATACGCAGTATTTT. Its translation: CSANLWTDTDTQYF.

The rearrangement uses TRBV15 and TRBJ2-2; D gene uncertain. CDR3 size: 13 residues. Germline assignment: CDR1 LNHNV and CDR2 YYDKDF (reference sequence). V shed 8 bases and J shed 0 bases, with 7 bases lying between them. The CDR3 here is CATFRTNTGELFF. The DNA of the CDR3 is TGTGCCACCTTCCGAACGAACACCGGGGAGCTGTTTTTT.

The V and J genes are TRBV3-1 and TRBJ1-4, with D possibly being TRBD1 (5 bases). This CDR3 is built from 14 residues. Germline V gives CDR1 LGHDT, CDR2 YNNKEL (reference sequence). With 2 bases removed from V and 6 bases from J, the gap between germline ends came to 10 bases. Here the CDR3 DNA reads TGTGCCAGCAGCCAAAGGCAGGGTGATGAAAAACTGTTTTTT. It specifies CASSQRQGDEKLFF.

This chain connects TRBV5-6 to TRBJ2-2; 7 positions match TRBD2. With 2 bases clipped from V and 5 bases from J, the junction kept 6 bases outside the gene matches. The CDR3 contains 15 residues. The germline V gene has CDR1 SGHDT and CDR2 YYEEEE. As DNA, the CDR3 is TGTGCCAGCAGCTTCGGGCAGGGACTAACCGGGGAGCTGTTTTTT. Protein: CASSFGQGLTGELFF.